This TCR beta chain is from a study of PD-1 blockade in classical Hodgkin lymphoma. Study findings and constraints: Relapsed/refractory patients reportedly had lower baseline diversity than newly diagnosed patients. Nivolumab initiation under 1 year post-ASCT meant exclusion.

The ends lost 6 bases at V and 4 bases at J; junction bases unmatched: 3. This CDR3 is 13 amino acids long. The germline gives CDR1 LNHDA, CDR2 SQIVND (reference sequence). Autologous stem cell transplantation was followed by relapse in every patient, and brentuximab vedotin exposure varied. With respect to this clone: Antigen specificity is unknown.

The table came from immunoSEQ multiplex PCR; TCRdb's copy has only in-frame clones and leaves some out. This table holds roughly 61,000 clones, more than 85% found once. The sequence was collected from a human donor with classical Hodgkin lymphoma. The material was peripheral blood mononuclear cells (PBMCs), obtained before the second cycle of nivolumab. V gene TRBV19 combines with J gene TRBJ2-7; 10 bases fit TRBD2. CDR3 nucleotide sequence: TGTGCCAGTAGCCCTAGCGGGAGATACGAGCAGTACTTC. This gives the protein CASSPSGRYEQYF.